This is a list of T cell receptor beta chains from one sample in a study of cytomegalovirus exposure and HLA in healthy donors. This table comes from immunoSEQ multiplex PCR, and its TCRdb copy is limited to in-frame clones, with some not included. The sample lists fewer than 200,000 clones; over 75% were seen once. The sample taken for sequencing was PBMCs. The receptor set was obtained from a man in his forties in good health and CMV-seronegative. Both conserved end residues are part of each CDR3. D genes are given only for firm matches. Only part of the rows carry a size: once, few, many, or a class if the clone is expanded.

CDR3nt: TGCGCCAGCAGCGATGCGACGGGGGGGGCGCATGAGCAGTTCTTC
CDR3aa: CASSDATGGAHEQFF
v_gene: TRBV5-1
abundance: NA
d_gene: TRBD2
j_gene: TRBJ2-1

CDR3nt: TGTGCCAGCAGTGAAATAGGGGTATTGTTTACAGATACGCAGTATTTT
CDR3aa: CASSEIGVLFTDTQYF
v_gene: TRBV25-1
abundance: once
d_gene: NA
j_gene: TRBJ2-3

CDR3nt: TGTGCCACCAGCAGAGATTCTAGCGGGGGAGCCCAGAACACCGGGGAGCTGTTTTTT
CDR3aa: CATSRDSSGGAQNTGELFF
v_gene: TRBV15
abundance: NA
d_gene: TRBD2
j_gene: TRBJ2-2

CDR3nt: TGTGCCAGCAGCCTTACAGGGGACACCGGGGAGCTGTTTTTT
CDR3aa: CASSLTGDTGELFF
v_gene: TRBV6-4
abundance: few
d_gene: TRBD1
j_gene: TRBJ2-2

CDR3nt: TGTGCCAGCAGATCGGGGGGAGGCGAAAAACTGTTTTTT
CDR3aa: CASRSGGGEKLFF
v_gene: TRBV7-2
abundance: NA
d_gene: NA
j_gene: TRBJ1-4

CDR3nt: TGTGCCAGCAGAGCTACAGGGTCCTATGGCTACACCTTC
CDR3aa: CASRATGSYGYTF
v_gene: TRBV7-9
abundance: few
d_gene: NA
j_gene: TRBJ1-2

CDR3nt: TGTGCCAGCAGCGGACATAGCAATCAGCCCCAGCATTTT
CDR3aa: CASSGHSNQPQHF
v_gene: TRBV6-1
abundance: NA
d_gene: NA
j_gene: TRBJ1-5

CDR3nt: TGTGCCAGCAAAGGACTGACAGGGTTAGCCTACGAGCAGTACTTC
CDR3aa: CASKGLTGLAYEQYF
v_gene: TRBV27
abundance: NA
d_gene: TRBD1
j_gene: TRBJ2-7

CDR3nt: TGTGCCAGCAGCCACCTGGGCACTGGAAACACCATATATTTT
CDR3aa: CASSHLGTGNTIYF
v_gene: TRBV14
abundance: NA
d_gene: NA
j_gene: TRBJ1-3

CDR3nt: TGTGCCAGCAGTGGGGCCTACGAGCAGTACTTC
CDR3aa: CASSGAYEQYF
v_gene: TRBV25-1
abundance: NA
d_gene: NA
j_gene: TRBJ2-7

CDR3nt: TGTGCCAGCAGCTTAGTAGGAGGAGTAGAGCAGTACTTC
CDR3aa: CASSLVGGVEQYF
v_gene: TRBV7-2
abundance: NA
d_gene: NA
j_gene: TRBJ2-7

CDR3nt: TGTGCCAGCAGTTCGTATACCGGGACAAACCATGGCTACACCTTC
CDR3aa: CASSSYTGTNHGYTF
v_gene: TRBV27
abundance: NA
d_gene: NA
j_gene: TRBJ1-2

CDR3nt: TGTGCCAGCAGCCTAACCAGCGGGTCCTCCTACGAGCAGTACTTC
CDR3aa: CASSLTSGSSYEQYF
v_gene: TRBV6-5
abundance: NA
d_gene: NA
j_gene: TRBJ2-7